The 7 T cell receptor beta chains in this list originate from one sample, sequenced in a study of T-cell reconstitution after alpha-beta-depleted transplantation in children. This sample's TCRbeta library carried unique molecular identifier barcodes. TCRdb used MiXCR to reprocess the PCR reads, holding one entry per CDR3 protein. The sample carries nearly 350,000 distinct CDR3 sequences, about a sixth recorded once. Sequencing was performed on PBMCs, mostly from graft donor cells, taken 360 days after TCRalphabeta/CD19-depleted stem cell transplant. The receptors shown here come from a male patient aged 2 to 9 who had a stem cell transplant for acute lymphoblastic leukemia, so the T cells may come from the graft donor.

This clonotype was observed a handful of times. The CDR3 loop is CSARDLAGTYNEQFF. The CDR3 DNA is TGCAGTGCTAGAGACCTAGCGGGCACGTACAATGAGCAGTTCTTC. V and J are TRBV20-1 and TRBJ2-1; TRBD2 matches at 8 bases. V shed 0 bases and J 4 bases; nucleotides not matched to a gene: 5. Germline CDR1 DFQATT, CDR2 SNEGSKA (reference sequence). The CDR3 totals 15 residues.

This clonotype occurred a few times. The CDR3 sequence: CASSQDFGGTRPGEQFF. CDR3 DNA: TGCGCCAGCAGCCAAGATTTTGGCGGGACCCGCCCGGGTGAGCAGTTCTTC. The chain is built from TRBV4-1 and TRBJ2-1; a possible D gene is TRBD2 (6 bases). Germline CDR1 MGHRA, CDR2 YSYEKL. CDR3 length: 17 amino acids. Trimming cost V 0 bases and J 9 bases, with 21 bases left between them.

This clonotype has more than one count but fewer than ten. The rearrangement links TRBV7-2 to TRBJ2-5; D gene uncertain. CDR3 length equals 14 residues. Trimming removed 7 bases from V and 4 bases from J, with 16 bases in between. Germline assignment: CDR1 SGHTA and CDR2 FQGNSA. In DNA form, the CDR3 reads TGTGCCAGCACCCAAGGGCAAAAGGGAGAGACCCAGTACTTC. Residues: CASTQGQKGETQYF.

The V gene is TRBV4-3, the J gene TRBJ2-5, with 10 bases aligning to TRBD2. There are 17 residues in the CDR3. V shed 0 bases and J 1 base; nucleotides not matched to a gene: 5. Looked up from germline, CDR1 is LGHNA and CDR2 is YSLEER. This chain's CDR3 is CASSQDSTSGAQETQYF. The CDR3 DNA reads TGCGCCAGCAGCCAAGATTCAACTAGCGGGGCCCAAGAGACCCAGTACTTC.

This sequence joins TRBV11-2 and TRBJ2-7; 9 bases agree with TRBD2. CDR1 is SGHAT, CDR2 FQNNGV, per germline. CDR3 length equals 18 residues. J was trimmed by 0 bases and V by 1 base; bases with no gene match: 10. The CDR3 sequence: CASSLVLAGPTSSYEQYF. CDR3 DNA sequence: TGTGCCAGCAGCTTAGTACTAGCGGGCCCGACGAGCTCCTACGAGCAGTACTTC. Filled out from reference TRBV11-2 and TRBJ2-7, the complete variable domain reads EAGVAQSPRYKIIEKRQSVAFWCNPISGHATLYWYQQILGQGPKLLIQFQNNGVVDDSQLPKDRFSAERLKGVDSTLKIQPAKLEDSAVYLCASSLVLAGPTSSYEQYFGPGTRLTVT.

The sample holds a few counts of this clonotype. The V call is TRBV12-3 or TRBV12-4, the J call TRBJ2-1; D gene unclear. The V end was cut by 6 bases, the J end by 0 bases, with 12 bases between. The CDR3 has 15 residues. CDR3 in amino acids: CASSLRLGSYNEQFF. For the CDR3, the DNA is TGTGCCAGCAGCCTTCGACTTGGCTCCTACAATGAGCAGTTCTTC.

This clonotype has ten or more counts. The CDR3 DNA reads as TGTGCCAGCAGCTTGGGAATAGCGGGAGAGACCCAGTACTTC. It is translated as CASSLGIAGETQYF. This rearrangement joins TRBV12-3 or TRBV12-4 to TRBJ2-5, with 7 bases lining up with TRBD2. This CDR3 region has 14 residues. The V segment lost 6 bases and the J segment 4 bases; nucleotides outside the gene matches: 8.